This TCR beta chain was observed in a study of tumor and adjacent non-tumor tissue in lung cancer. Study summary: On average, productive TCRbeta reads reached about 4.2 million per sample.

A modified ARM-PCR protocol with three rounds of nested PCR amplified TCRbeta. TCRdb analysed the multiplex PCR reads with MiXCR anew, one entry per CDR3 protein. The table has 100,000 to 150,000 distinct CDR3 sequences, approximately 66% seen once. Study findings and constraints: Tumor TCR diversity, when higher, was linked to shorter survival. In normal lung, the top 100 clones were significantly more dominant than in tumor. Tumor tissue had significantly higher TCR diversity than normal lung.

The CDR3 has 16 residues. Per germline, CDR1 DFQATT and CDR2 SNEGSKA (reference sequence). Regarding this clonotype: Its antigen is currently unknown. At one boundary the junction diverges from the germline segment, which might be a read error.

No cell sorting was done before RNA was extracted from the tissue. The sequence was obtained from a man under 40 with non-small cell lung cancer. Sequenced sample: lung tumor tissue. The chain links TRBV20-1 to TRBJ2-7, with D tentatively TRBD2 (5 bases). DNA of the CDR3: TGCAGTGTTAGACCTAGAACCAGCGGTAACTCCTACGAGCATTACTTC. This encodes CSVRPRTSGNSYEHYF.